This TCR beta chain was sequenced during a study of OX40 agonist ivuxolimab in advanced cancers. General study points: The average count of expanded clones was higher among CD8+ T cells than among CD4+.

Details on this clone: The target antigen is unknown.

Profiling relied on immunoSEQ multiplex PCR, and the TCRdb table lists in-frame clones only, not all of them. The sample carries roughly 49,000 clones, more than 70% recorded once. Sequences were derived from CD4+ or CD8+ T cells sorted from blood, sampled in a trial of the OX40 agonist ivuxolimab. This TCR was sampled from an adult with an advanced solid tumor such as melanoma, head and neck, liver or kidney cancer.

The CDR3 protein is CAWVQGGAGYTF. For the CDR3, the DNA is TGTGCCTGGGTCCAAGGGGGGGCCGGCTACACCTTC. The chain recombines TRBV30 with TRBJ1-2, with D perhaps matching TRBD1 (6 bases). Looked up from germline, CDR1 is GTSNPN and CDR2 is SVGIG (reference sequence). The ends were cut back, 5 bases at V and 8 bases at J, with 15 bases in the middle. CDR3 length: 12 residues. The full variable domain, in which reference TRBV30 and TRBJ1-2 provide the parts outside the CDR3, is SQTIHQWPATLVQPVGSPLSLECTVEGTSNPNLYWYRQAAGRGLQLLFYSVGIGQISSEVPQNLSASRPQDRQFILSSKKLLLSDSGFYLCAWVQGGAGYTFGSGTRLTVV.